This T cell receptor beta chain originates from a study of shared clonotypes between healthy human individuals. Data came from immunoSEQ multiplex PCR; TCRdb stores just in-frame clones and leaves some out. Of fewer than 850,000 clones listed, around 91% were seen once; the top ten hold about 34%. CDR1 is SGHKS and CDR2 is YYEKEE in the germline V gene (reference sequence). This CDR3 spans 13 amino acids. Trimming removed 1 base at V and 3 bases at J, with 8 bases between. Sequenced material: memory CD8+ T cells from PBMCs. As to subset: CD45RO+ cells pooled with CCR7-negative TemRA cells. This clonotype originated in a man aged 18 to 35 in good health. Some clones in this sample may be carry-over from other donors' samples. This rearrangement joins TRBV5-5 to TRBJ2-7, with a possible D match to TRBD1 (5 bases). In DNA, the CDR3 is TGTGCCAGCAGCTTGTACGGACACTACGAGCAGTACTTC. This encodes CASSLYGHYEQYF.